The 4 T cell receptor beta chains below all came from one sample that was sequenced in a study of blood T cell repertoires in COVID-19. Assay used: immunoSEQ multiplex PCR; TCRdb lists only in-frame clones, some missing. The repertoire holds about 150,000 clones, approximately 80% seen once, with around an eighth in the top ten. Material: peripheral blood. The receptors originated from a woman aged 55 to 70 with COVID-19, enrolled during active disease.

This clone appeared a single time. CDR3: CASSRPGAPETQYF. Here the CDR3 DNA reads TGTGCCAGCAGCCGCCCAGGGGCGCCGGAGACCCAGTACTTC. The rearrangement uses TRBV6-5 and TRBJ2-5, with D possibly being TRBD1 (6 bases). Germline CDR1 MNHEY, CDR2 SVGAGI. V was trimmed by 6 bases and J by 5 bases, leaving 16 bases between them. The CDR3 length is 14 residues.

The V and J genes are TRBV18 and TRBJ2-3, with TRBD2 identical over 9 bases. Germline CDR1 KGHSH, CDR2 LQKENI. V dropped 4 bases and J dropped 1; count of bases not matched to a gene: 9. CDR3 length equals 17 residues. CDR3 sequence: CASSHQGTSRGTDTQYF. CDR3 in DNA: TGTGCCAGCTCACATCAGGGGACTAGCCGTGGCACAGATACGCAGTATTTT.

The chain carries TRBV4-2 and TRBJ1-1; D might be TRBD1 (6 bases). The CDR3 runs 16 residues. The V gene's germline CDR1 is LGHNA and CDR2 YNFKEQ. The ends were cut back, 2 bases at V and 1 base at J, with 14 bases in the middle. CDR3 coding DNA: TGTGCCAGCAGCCAATCAGGGGTGCTCCCGAACACTGAAGCTTTCTTT. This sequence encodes CASSQSGVLPNTEAFF.

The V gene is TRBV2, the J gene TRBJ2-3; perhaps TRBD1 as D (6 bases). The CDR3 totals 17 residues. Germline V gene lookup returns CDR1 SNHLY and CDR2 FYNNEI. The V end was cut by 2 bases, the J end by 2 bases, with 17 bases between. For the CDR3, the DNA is TGTGCCAGCAGTGAAAGGGGTACAGGGTCCGTCACAGATACGCAGTATTTT. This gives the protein CASSERGTGSVTDTQYF.